This TCR beta chain was captured by sequencing in a study of molecular identifiers for immune sequencing clone quantification. Germline values: CDR1 LNHDA, CDR2 SQIVND (reference sequence). This CDR3 has 13 amino acids. J was trimmed by 3 bases and V by 10 bases; bases with no gene match: 5. TCRdb passed the PCR reads through MiXCR, listing each CDR3 protein once. Altogether more than 450,000 distinct CDR3 sequences are present, around a fifth being singletons, with the ten largest covering approximately 0.84%. There are a few counts of this clonotype. The sequence was obtained from a human donor in good health. Some libraries in this study had Jurkat cell RNA spiked in. This chain connects TRBV19 to TRBJ2-1, with 8 nucleotides matching TRBD2. Input material: naive CD8+ T cells from blood, with Jurkat cell RNA spiked in. Regarding subset: FACS-sorted CD8+CD4-CCR7+CD45RA+ naive T cells. DNA for the CDR3: TGTGCCACCTGGACTAGCAGCTACAATGAGCAGTTCTTC. It specifies CATWTSSYNEQFF.